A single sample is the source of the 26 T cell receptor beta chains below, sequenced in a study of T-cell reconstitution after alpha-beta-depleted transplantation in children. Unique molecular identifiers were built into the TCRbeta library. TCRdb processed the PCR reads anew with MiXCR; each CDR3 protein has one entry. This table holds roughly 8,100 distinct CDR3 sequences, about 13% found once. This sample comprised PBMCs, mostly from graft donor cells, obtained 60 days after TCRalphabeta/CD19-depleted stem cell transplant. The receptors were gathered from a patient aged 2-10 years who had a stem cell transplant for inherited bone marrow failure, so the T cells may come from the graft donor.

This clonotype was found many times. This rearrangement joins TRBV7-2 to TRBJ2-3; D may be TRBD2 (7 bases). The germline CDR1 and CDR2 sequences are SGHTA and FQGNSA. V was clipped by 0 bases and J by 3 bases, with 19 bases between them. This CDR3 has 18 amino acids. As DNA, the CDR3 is TGTGCCAGCAGCTTAGCCGGGTTCTGGGGGGGGCCGACAGATACGCAGTATTTT. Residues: CASSLAGFWGGPTDTQYF.

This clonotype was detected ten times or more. The CDR3 sequence: CASGGASSYGYTF. The CDR3 nucleotides read TGTGCCAGCGGGGGGGCGTCTAGCTATGGCTACACCTTC. The chain carries TRBV7-8 and TRBJ1-2; D is perhaps TRBD1 (6 bases). The germline gives CDR1 SGHVS, CDR2 FQNEAQ. V was cut by 8 bases and J by 4 bases, with 14 bases left in between. The CDR3 length is 13 residues.

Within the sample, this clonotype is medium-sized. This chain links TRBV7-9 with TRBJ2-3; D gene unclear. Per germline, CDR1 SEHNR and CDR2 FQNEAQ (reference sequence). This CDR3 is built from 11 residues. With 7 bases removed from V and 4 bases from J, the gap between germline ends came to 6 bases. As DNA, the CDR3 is TGTGCCAGCACCCTGGCAGATACGCAGTATTTT. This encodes CASTLADTQYF.

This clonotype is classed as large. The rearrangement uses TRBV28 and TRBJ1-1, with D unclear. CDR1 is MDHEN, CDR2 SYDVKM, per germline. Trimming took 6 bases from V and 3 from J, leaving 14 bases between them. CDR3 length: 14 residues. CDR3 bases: TGTGCCAGCAGCTCTTGGAGGTCGGACACTGAAGCTTTCTTT. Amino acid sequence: CASSSWRSDTEAFF.

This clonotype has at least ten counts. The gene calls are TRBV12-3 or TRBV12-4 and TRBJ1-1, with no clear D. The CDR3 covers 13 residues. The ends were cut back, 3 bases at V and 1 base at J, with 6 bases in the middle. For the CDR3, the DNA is TGTGCCAGCAGTTTCTCAGGGAACACTGAAGCTTTCTTT. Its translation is CASSFSGNTEAFF.

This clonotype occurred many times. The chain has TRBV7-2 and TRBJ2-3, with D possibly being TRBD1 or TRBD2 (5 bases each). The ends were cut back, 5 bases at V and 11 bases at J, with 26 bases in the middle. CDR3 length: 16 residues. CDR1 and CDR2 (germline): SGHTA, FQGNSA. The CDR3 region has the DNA TGTGCCAGCAGCCCGCGACGGTGGGGCCTCGCGGGCGGGCAGTATTTT. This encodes CASSPRRWGLAGGQYF.

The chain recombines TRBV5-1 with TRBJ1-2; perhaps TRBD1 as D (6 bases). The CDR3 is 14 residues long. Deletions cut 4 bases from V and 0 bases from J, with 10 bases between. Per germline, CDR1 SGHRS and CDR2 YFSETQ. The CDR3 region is CASSQGNSNYGYTF. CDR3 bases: TGCGCCAGCAGCCAGGGGAACTCTAACTATGGCTACACCTTC.

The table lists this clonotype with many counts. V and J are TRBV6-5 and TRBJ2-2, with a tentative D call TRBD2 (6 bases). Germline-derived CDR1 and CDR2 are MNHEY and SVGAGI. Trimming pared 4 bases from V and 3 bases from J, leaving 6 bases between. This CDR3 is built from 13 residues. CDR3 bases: TGTGCCAGCAGTTGGGACTACACCGGGGAGCTGTTTTTT. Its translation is CASSWDYTGELFF.

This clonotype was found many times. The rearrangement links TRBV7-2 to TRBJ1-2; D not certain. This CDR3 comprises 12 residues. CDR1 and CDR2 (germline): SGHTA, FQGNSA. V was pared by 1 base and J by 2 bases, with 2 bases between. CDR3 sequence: CASSLDNYGYTF. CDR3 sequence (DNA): TGTGCCAGCAGCTTAGACAACTATGGCTACACCTTC.

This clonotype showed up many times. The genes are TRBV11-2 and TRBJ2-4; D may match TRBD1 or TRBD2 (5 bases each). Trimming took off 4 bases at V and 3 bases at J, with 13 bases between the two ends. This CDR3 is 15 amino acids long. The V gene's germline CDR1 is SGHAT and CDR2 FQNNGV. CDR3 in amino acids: CASSSIRDRKNIQYF. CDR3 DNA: TGTGCCAGCAGCTCCATCCGGGACCGCAAAAACATTCAGTACTTC.

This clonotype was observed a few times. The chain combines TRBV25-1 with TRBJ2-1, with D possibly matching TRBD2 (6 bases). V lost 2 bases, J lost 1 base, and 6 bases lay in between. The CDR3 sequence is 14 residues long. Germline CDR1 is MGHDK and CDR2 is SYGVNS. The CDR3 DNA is TGTGCCAGCAGTGAAGGGAGGTCCTACAATGAGCAGTTCTTC. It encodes CASSEGRSYNEQFF.

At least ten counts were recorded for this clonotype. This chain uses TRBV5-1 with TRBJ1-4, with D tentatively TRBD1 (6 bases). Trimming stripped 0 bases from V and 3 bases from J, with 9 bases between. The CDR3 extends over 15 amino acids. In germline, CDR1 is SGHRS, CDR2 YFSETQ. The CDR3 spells CASSLVGAANEKLFF. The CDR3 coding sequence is TGCGCCAGCAGCTTGGTGGGGGCCGCTAATGAAAAACTGTTTTTT.

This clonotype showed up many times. This CDR3 reads CASIQGEWNTIYF. Written as DNA, the CDR3 is TGTGCCAGCATACAGGGAGAGTGGAACACCATATATTTT. The rearrangement uses TRBV2 and TRBJ1-3, with a possible D match to TRBD1 (6 bases). This CDR3 comprises 13 residues. Trimming cost V 7 bases and J 7 bases, with 14 bases left between them. Germline CDR1 and CDR2: SNHLY and FYNNEI.

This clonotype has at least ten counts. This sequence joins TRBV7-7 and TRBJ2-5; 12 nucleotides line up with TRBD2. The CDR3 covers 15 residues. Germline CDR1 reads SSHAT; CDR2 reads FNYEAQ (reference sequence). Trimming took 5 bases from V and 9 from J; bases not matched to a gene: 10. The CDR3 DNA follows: TGTGCCAGCAGCACAGGACTAGCGGGGACCGCGGCCCAGTACTTC. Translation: CASSTGLAGTAAQYF.

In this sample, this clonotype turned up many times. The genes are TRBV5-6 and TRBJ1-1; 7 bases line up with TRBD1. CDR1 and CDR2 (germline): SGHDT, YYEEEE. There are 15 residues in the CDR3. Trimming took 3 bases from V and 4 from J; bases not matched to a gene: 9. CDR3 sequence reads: CASSSLDRVLTEAFF. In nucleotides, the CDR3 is TGTGCCAGCAGCTCCCTTGACAGGGTTCTCACTGAAGCTTTCTTT.

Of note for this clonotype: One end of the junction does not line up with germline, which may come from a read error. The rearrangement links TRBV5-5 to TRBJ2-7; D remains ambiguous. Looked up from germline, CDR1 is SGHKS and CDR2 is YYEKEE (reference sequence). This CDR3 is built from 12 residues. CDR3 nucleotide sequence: TGTGGCAGCAGCTTCGCCTCCTACGAGCAGTACTTC. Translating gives CGSSFASYEQYF.

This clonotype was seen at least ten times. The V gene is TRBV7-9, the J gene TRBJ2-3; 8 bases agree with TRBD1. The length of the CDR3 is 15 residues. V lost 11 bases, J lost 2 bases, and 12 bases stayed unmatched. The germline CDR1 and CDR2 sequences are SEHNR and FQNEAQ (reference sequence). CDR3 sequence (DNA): TGTGCCGTACCTAGACAGGGGTTCATCACAGATACGCAGTATTTT. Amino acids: CAVPRQGFITDTQYF.

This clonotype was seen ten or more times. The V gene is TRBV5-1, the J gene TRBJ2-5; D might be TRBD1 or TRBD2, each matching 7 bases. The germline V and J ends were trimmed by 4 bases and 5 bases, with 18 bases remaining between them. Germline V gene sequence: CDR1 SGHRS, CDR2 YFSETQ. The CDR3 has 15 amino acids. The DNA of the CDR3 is TGCGCCAGCAGCCGAGGGGGCGCGGGAGAGGAGACCCAGTACTTC. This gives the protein CASSRGGAGEETQYF. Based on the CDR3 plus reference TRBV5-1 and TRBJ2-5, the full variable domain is KAGVTQTPRYLIKTRGQQVTLSCSPISGHRSVSWYQQTPGQGLQFLFEYFSETQRNKGNFPGRFSGRQFSNSRSEMNVSTLELGDSALYLCASSRGGAGEETQYFGPGTRLLVL.

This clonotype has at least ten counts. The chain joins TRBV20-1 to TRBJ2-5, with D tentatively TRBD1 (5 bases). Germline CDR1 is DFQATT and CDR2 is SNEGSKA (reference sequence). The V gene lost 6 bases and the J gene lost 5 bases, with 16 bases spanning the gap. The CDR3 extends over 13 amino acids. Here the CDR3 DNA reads TGCAGTGCCCTACAGGACCCTCGGGAGACCCAGTACTTC. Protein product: CSALQDPRETQYF.

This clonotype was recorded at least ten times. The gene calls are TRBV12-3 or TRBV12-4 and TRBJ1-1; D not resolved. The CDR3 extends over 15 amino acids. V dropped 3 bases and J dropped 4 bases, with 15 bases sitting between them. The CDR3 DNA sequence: TGTGCCAGCAGTTTCCGCATTGGCAGTCCCACTGAAGCTTTCTTT. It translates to CASSFRIGSPTEAFF.

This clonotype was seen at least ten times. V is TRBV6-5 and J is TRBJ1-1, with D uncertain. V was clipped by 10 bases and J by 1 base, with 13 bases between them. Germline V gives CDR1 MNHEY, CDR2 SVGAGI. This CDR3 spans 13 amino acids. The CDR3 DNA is TGTGCCACCAGATGGCGACCGAACACTGAAGCTTTCTTT. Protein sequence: CATRWRPNTEAFF.

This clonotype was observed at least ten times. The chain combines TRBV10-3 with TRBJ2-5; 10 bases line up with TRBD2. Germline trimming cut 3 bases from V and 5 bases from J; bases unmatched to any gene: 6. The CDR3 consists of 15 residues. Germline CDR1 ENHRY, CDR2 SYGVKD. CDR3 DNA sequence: TGTGCCATCAGTGACCCAGCGGGGGGGACGGAGACCCAGTACTTC. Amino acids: CAISDPAGGTETQYF.

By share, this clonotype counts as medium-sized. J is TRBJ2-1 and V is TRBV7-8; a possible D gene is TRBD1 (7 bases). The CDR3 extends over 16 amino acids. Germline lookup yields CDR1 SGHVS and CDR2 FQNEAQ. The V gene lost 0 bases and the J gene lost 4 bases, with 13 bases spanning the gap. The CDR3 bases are TGTGCCAGCAGCTTAGCGCTCAGGGGGAGGTACAATGAGCAGTTCTTC. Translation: CASSLALRGRYNEQFF.

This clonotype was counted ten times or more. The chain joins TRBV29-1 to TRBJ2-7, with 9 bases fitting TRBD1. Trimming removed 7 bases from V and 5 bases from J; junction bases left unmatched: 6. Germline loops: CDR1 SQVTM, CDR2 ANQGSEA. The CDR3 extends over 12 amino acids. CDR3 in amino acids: CSADRGSDEQYF. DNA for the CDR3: TGCAGCGCGGACAGGGGAAGCGACGAGCAGTACTTC.

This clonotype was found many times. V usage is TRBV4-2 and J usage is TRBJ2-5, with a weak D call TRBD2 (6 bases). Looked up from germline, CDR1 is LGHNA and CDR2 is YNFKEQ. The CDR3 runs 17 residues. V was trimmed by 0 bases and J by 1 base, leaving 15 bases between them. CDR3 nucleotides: TGTGCCAGCAGCCAAGAGGGTCCCGGGAGTCCCCAAGAGACCCAGTACTTC. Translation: CASSQEGPGSPQETQYF.

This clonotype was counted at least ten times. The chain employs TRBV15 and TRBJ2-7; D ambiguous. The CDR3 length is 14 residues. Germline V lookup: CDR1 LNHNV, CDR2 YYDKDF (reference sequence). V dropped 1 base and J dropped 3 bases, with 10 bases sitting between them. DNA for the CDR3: TGTGCCACCAGCAGAGGGCGTCTTGGCTACGAGCAGTACTTC. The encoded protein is CATSRGRLGYEQYF.